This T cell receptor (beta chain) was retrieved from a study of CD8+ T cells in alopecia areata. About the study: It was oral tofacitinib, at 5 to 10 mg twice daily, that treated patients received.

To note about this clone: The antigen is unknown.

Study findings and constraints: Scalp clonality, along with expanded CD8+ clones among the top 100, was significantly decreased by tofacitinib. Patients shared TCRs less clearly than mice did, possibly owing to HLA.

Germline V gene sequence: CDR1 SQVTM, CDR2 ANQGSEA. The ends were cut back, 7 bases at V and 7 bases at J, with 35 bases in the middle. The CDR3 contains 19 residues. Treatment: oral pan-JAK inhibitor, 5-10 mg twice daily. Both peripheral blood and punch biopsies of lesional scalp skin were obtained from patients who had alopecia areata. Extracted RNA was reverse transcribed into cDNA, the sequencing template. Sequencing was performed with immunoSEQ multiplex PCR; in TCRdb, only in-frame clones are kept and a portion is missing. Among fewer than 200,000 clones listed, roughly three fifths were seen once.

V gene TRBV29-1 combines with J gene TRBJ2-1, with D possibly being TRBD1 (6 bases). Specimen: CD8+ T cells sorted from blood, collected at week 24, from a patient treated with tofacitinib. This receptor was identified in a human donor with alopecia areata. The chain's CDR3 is CSAIHNHRRAGTKGNEQFF. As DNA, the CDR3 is TGCAGCGCAATACATAACCACCGGCGGGCCGGGACAAAGGGGAATGAGCAGTTCTTC.